The 15 T cell receptor beta chains below all came from one sample that was sequenced in a study of T cells after yellow fever vaccination. TCRdb processed the 5' RACE reads anew with MiXCR; each CDR3 protein has one entry. The repertoire holds 250,000 to 400,000 distinct CDR3 sequences, with about 4% as singletons. The material sequenced was PBMCs, taken 5 days after the yellow fever booster vaccination. The receptors stem from a man between 18 and 35 years old who received the YFV17D yellow fever vaccine.

This clonotype has more than one count but fewer than ten. In DNA form, the CDR3 reads TGCGCCAGCAGCCGATATAGTGGGGGGTACAATGAGCAGTTCTTC. Its translation: CASSRYSGGYNEQFF. This chain links TRBV5-1 with TRBJ2-1; weak D call: TRBD2 (6 bases). CDR1 is SGHRS and CDR2 is YFSETQ in the germline V gene. V lost 4 bases, J lost 4 bases, and 15 bases lay in between. The length of the CDR3 is 15 residues.

CDR3 sequence: CATTGWENTEAFF. In DNA form, the CDR3 reads TGTGCCACCACCGGATGGGAGAACACTGAAGCTTTCTTT. This chain links TRBV5-6 with TRBJ1-1; no clear D. The CDR3 extends over 13 amino acids. The ends were cut back, 9 bases at V and 1 base at J, with 13 bases in the middle. Germline values: CDR1 SGHDT, CDR2 YYEEEE.

This clonotype was observed at least ten times. CDR3 amino acids: CSAASGGVTQYF. The CDR3, as DNA: TGCAGTGCCGCTAGCGGGGGAGTGACCCAGTACTTC. The chain employs TRBV20-1 and TRBJ2-5; the match to TRBD2 covers 10 bases. CDR3 length equals 12 residues. Trimming cost V 6 bases and J 7 bases; bases outside gene matches: 5. CDR1 and CDR2 (germline): DFQATT, SNEGSKA (reference sequence).

V usage is TRBV15 and J usage is TRBJ1-5; D uncertain. The CDR3 contains 13 residues. V gave up 8 bases and J gave up 0 bases, with 8 bases separating them. From germline, CDR1 is LNHNV and CDR2 YYDKDF (reference sequence). The chain's CDR3 is CATSKLSNQPQHF. In DNA, the CDR3 is TGTGCCACCTCTAAACTTAGCAATCAGCCCCAGCATTTT.

The rearrangement links TRBV5-6 to TRBJ2-7; D call uncertain. The length of the CDR3 is 15 residues. Looked up from germline, CDR1 is SGHDT and CDR2 is YYEEEE. Trimming removed 0 bases at V and 7 bases at J, with 17 bases between. The chain's CDR3 is CASSLVQRVVGEQYF. The CDR3 DNA follows: TGTGCCAGCAGCTTGGTACAGCGCGTCGTCGGGGAGCAGTACTTC.

V usage is TRBV20-1 and J usage is TRBJ1-5; 7 bases map to TRBD1. Germline V lookup: CDR1 DFQATT, CDR2 SNEGSKA (reference sequence). V lost 6 bases, J lost 1 base, and 12 bases stayed unmatched. This CDR3 is built from 16 residues. The CDR3 nucleotides read TGCAGTGCCAGTCACCGGGACAGTACGAGCAATCAGCCCCAGCATTTT. Amino acids: CSASHRDSTSNQPQHF.

This chain joins TRBV6-6 and TRBJ2-1; perhaps TRBD2 as D (6 bases). This CDR3 comprises 16 residues. Germline V gives CDR1 MNHNY, CDR2 SVGAGI (reference sequence). V lost 2 bases and J lost 7, with 18 bases in between. The CDR3 is CASSYGLRAGRNEQFF. Written as DNA, the CDR3 is TGTGCCAGCAGTTACGGGCTTAGGGCAGGGAGGAATGAGCAGTTCTTC.

The gene calls are TRBV19 and TRBJ2-6, with no clear D. Looked up from germline, CDR1 is LNHDA and CDR2 is SQIVND (reference sequence). Trimming cost V 3 bases and J 2 bases, with 8 bases left between them. This CDR3 has 15 residues. In DNA, the CDR3 is TGTGCCAGTAGTATTTCAGGTCCTGGGGCCAACGTCCTGACTTTC. Its translation is CASSISGPGANVLTF.

This clonotype was counted many times. This chain links TRBV7-2 with TRBJ2-1, with 11 bases aligning to TRBD1. Germline CDR1 reads SGHTA; CDR2 reads FQGNSA. The CDR3 is made up of 16 amino acids. V lost 4 bases, J lost 2 bases, and 4 bases stayed unmatched. The CDR3 spells CASSSRTGGAYNEQFF. The CDR3 DNA reads TGTGCCAGCAGCTCAAGGACAGGGGGCGCCTACAATGAGCAGTTCTTC.

This clonotype came up a few times. The V call is TRBV27, the J call TRBJ1-5; 8 nucleotides match TRBD1. The germline V gene has CDR1 MNHEY and CDR2 SMNVEV (reference sequence). This CDR3 is 17 amino acids long. The V segment lost 3 bases and the J segment 1 base; nucleotides outside the gene matches: 8. DNA for the CDR3: TGTGCCAGCAGTTTTCTCCCGACAGGGGAGAGCAATCAGCCCCAGCATTTT. Translating it yields CASSFLPTGESNQPQHF.

This clonotype was counted between two and nine times. The V gene is TRBV4-3, the J gene TRBJ1-1, with D tentatively TRBD1 (5 bases). Germline CDR1 and CDR2: LGHNA and YSLEER. The CDR3 is 14 amino acids. V lost 1 base, J lost 2 bases, and 8 bases lay in between. CDR3 DNA: TGCGCCAGCAGCCAAGTTAGGGGAAACACTGAAGCTTTCTTT. Its translation is CASSQVRGNTEAFF.

This clonotype was counted at least ten times. The chain carries TRBV24-1 and TRBJ1-5, with 7 bases fitting TRBD1. The germline V gene has CDR1 KGHDR and CDR2 SFDVKD. This CDR3 is built from 15 residues. The V gene end was trimmed by 5 bases and the J gene end by 2 bases; junction bases not matched to a gene: 5. The CDR3 protein is CATSGTGVGNQPQHF. The CDR3 DNA reads as TGTGCCACCAGTGGGACAGGCGTCGGCAATCAGCCCCAGCATTTT.

The J gene is TRBJ2-7, the V gene TRBV7-7; D is tentatively TRBD1 or TRBD2 (5 bases each). The CDR3 runs 17 residues. CDR1 SSHAT and CDR2 FNYEAQ come from the germline V gene (reference sequence). The CDR3 DNA is TGTGCTAGCAGCCCCGGTGTATTGGGACCGAGCTCCTACGAGCAGTACGTC. As protein: CASSPGVLGPSSYEQYV.

This clonotype was seen more than once but under ten times. J is TRBJ2-1 and V is TRBV9, with D unresolved. Germline V CDR1 and CDR2: SGDLS, YYNGEE. V was pared by 4 bases and J by 9 bases, with 20 bases between. The CDR3 is made up of 15 amino acids. In DNA form, the CDR3 reads TGTGCCAGCAGCCATCGAGGTGGCCAGGTGGGTGAGCAGTTCTTC. Protein: CASSHRGGQVGEQFF.

The table lists this clonotype with a few counts. This rearrangement joins TRBV28 to TRBJ2-3; no clear D. From germline, CDR1 is MDHEN and CDR2 SYDVKM. The CDR3 covers 15 residues. Trimming cost V 4 bases and J 1 base, with 12 bases left between them. Here the CDR3 reads CASSWLGIGTDTQYF. In nucleotides, the CDR3 is TGTGCCAGCAGTTGGTTGGGGATCGGCACAGATACGCAGTATTTT.